This T cell receptor beta chain comes out of a study of T cell clonality in common variable immunodeficiency. The V gene lost 5 bases and the J gene lost 5 bases, with 10 bases spanning the gap. The length of the CDR3 is 14 residues. Looked up from germline, CDR1 is SGHTA and CDR2 is FQGNSA. General study points: Links between repertoire features and CVID complications were heterogeneity-limited. Compared with healthy controls, CVID subjects showed increased TCRbeta clonality, mostly in about a third. What drives increased CVID clonality needs T cell subpopulation sequencing. Reportedly, TCR beta sequences from common variable immunodeficiency showed fewer deletions and N-nucleotide insertions.

Sequencing used immunoSEQ multiplex PCR; TCRdb keeps in-frame clones, though not all of them. This sample carries tens of thousands of clones, none of them present only once. This clone has at least ten counts. The antigen is unknown. The read falls 3 residues short of the CDR3 end, and the missing part is taken from the germline J gene. The clonotype comes from a person aged 18-69 years in good health. What was sequenced was peripheral blood mononuclear cells. This chain uses TRBV7-2 with TRBJ1-6; D remains unclear. Here the CDR3 reads CASSPSLNNSPLHF. The sequenced part of the CDR3 DNA is TGTGCCAGCAGCCCTAGTCTGAATAATTCACCC.